This T cell receptor (beta chain) derives from a study of T-cell reconstitution after alpha-beta-depleted transplantation in children. Germline trimming cut 0 bases from V and 4 bases from J; bases unmatched to any gene: 9. The CDR3 has 17 residues. CDR1 and CDR2 (germline): MNHEY, SMNVEV (reference sequence). This clonotype was detected many times. Preparation of the TCRbeta library was carried out with unique molecular identifiers. TCRdb redid the calling of the PCR reads with MiXCR, one entry per CDR3 protein. The data hold roughly 220,000 distinct CDR3 sequences, with roughly a tenth observed a single time.

This sequence was found in a human donor who donated a stem cell graft to a child with SCID. Source: PBMCs from the stem cell graft donor, taken from the stem cell graft. V is TRBV27 and J is TRBJ2-1; 7 bases agree with TRBD2. CDR3 sequence (DNA): TGTGCCAGCAGTTTATCGATGCGGGGGATCGATTACAATGAGCAGTTCTTC. Its translation is CASSLSMRGIDYNEQFF.